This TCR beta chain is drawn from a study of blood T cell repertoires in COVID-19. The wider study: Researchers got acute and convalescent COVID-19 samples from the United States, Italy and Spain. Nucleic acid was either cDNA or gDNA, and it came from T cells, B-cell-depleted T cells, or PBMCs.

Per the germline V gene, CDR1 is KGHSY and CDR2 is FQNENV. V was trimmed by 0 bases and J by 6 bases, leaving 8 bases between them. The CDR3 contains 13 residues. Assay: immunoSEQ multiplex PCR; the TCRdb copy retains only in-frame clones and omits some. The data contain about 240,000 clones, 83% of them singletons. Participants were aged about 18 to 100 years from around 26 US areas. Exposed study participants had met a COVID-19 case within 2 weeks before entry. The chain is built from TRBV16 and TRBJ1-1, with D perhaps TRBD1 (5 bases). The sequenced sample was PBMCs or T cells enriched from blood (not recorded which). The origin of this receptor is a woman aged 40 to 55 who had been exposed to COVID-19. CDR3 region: CASSQSWGAEAFF. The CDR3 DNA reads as TGTGCCAGCAGCCAATCATGGGGGGCTGAAGCTTTCTTT.